Detailed here is one T cell receptor beta chain. Methods used by the authors: Reference gene primer amplification gave estimated nucleated cell counts. Produced via immunoSEQ multiplex PCR; TCRdb's table is partial and in-frame only. From that table come the V and J calls and clone size; the DNA was used to work out D and trimming. The repertoire holds fewer than 250,000 clones, 75% to 85% seen once, with around 6% in the top ten. This sample is part of a study of blood T cell repertoires in COVID-19. About the study: Acute-phase and convalescent COVID-19 samples originated in the United States, Italy and Spain. PBMCs, B-cell-depleted T cells, or T cells were the source of the cDNA or gDNA that made up the material.

Germline CDR1 and CDR2: SGHTA and FQGNSA. This CDR3 is 15 amino acids long. Trimming removed 4 bases at V and 0 bases at J, with 12 bases between. Sequencing was carried out using peripheral blood. J is TRBJ2-5 and V is TRBV7-2; maybe TRBD2 (7 bases). This clonotype was obtained from a human donor in a cohort sampled during active COVID-19. The CDR3, as DNA: TGTGCCAGCAGCTCGGGGGGCCAGTACCAAGAGACCCAGTACTTC. It is translated as CASSSGGQYQETQYF.